Listed below are T cell receptor beta chains from one sample, sequenced in a study of human T cells and chemical hapten exposure. TCRdb passed the RACE reads through MiXCR, listing each CDR3 protein once. The sample records more than 75,000 distinct CDR3 sequences, approximately 8% being singletons. Source material: whole blood. These receptors originate from a male donor in good health. Some clones in this sample may be carry-over from other donors' samples. Both conserved end residues are part of each CDR3. Fields, in order: D gene, J gene, clone size, V gene, CDR3 DNA, CDR3 protein. The D gene is left open where the match is weak. For some rows the clone size is stated as once, few or many, or as a class when expanded; others skip it.

>TRBD1|TRBJ2-1|many|TRBV7-2
TGTGCCAGCAGCTTACGGACAGGTCTTACCTACAATGAGCAGTTCTTC
CASSLRTGLTYNEQFF
>TRBD1|TRBJ1-5|-|TRBV6-6
TGTGCCAGCACGGACAGGGGACGAGGGAGCAATCAGCCCCAGCATTTT
CASTDRGRGSNQPQHF
>-|TRBJ2-1|-|TRBV27
TGTGCCAGCAGTTATAAGTGGAGGGGCCACAATGAGCAGTTCTTC
CASSYKWRGHNEQFF
>TRBD1|TRBJ2-3|-|TRBV4-2
TGTGCCAGCAGCCCCGAGCTGGCAGGGGGAACAGATACGCAGTATTTT
CASSPELAGGTDTQYF
>-|TRBJ1-1|few|TRBV29-1
TGCAGCGTTGAAGCGGGACCTGAAGCTTTCTTT
CSVEAGPEAFF
>-|TRBJ2-1|-|TRBV12-3/TRBV12-4
TGTGCCAGCAGCTCGACCGGGCAGGGGCGAGACAATGAGCAGTTCTTC
CASSSTGQGRDNEQFF
>-|TRBJ2-7|few|TRBV15
TGTGCCACCAGCAGAAGCAGGGGCAGCTACGAGCAGTACTTC
CATSRSRGSYEQYF
>-|TRBJ1-5|once|TRBV5-6
TGTGCCAGCAGCCTTTTAAGCAGCCGAGAGAGCAATCAGCCCCAGCATTTT
CASSLLSSRESNQPQHF
>-|TRBJ1-2|few|TRBV14
TGTGCCAGCAGCCTCCATGGGGCTCTCGGCTACACCTTC
CASSLHGALGYTF
>-|TRBJ1-3|few|TRBV12-3/TRBV12-4
TGTGCCAGCCGATCCCGCGGGGGGCAGGGGGGAAACACCATATATTTT
CASRSRGGQGGNTIYF
>-|TRBJ2-3|few|TRBV27
TGTGCCAGCAGACTATTAGCGACAGATACGCAGTATTTT
CASRLLATDTQYF
>TRBD1|TRBJ1-2|many|TRBV12-3/TRBV12-4
TGTGCCAGCAGTTCGTATCCGGGACAGGGGGCTGGATTCTATGGCTACACCTTC
CASSSYPGQGAGFYGYTF
>TRBD2|TRBJ2-7|-|TRBV6-1
TGTGCCAGCACCGAGGGCGGGAGGGACGAGCAGTACTTC
CASTEGGRDEQYF
>TRBD2|TRBJ2-5|-|TRBV6-6
TGTGCCAGCTCTGCGGGGGGGATCGAGACCCAGTACTTC
CASSAGGIETQYF
>TRBD1|TRBJ1-4|-|TRBV5-1
TGCGCCAGCAGCGTAGGGACAGCGAATGAAAAACTGTTTTTT
CASSVGTANEKLFF
>-|TRBJ1-4|few|TRBV20-1
TGCAGTGCTAGGGGTTCCTCATTTGGGGGTGAGGAAGAAAAACTGTTTTTT
CSARGSSFGGEEEKLFF
>-|TRBJ1-1|many|TRBV7-6
TGTGCCAGCAGCTTAGGACAATCTAGAGGGGACACTGAAGCTTTCTTT
CASSLGQSRGDTEAFF
>TRBD1|TRBJ1-2|few|TRBV28
TGTGCCAGCAGTTCGACAGGGGACTATGGCTACACCTTC
CASSSTGDYGYTF
>-|TRBJ2-2|few|TRBV7-7
TGTGCCAGCAGCGAAACGGGAGAGAGCACCGGGGAGCTGTTTTTT
CASSETGESTGELFF
>-|TRBJ1-1|few|TRBV4-3
TGCGCCAGCAGCCAATCCCTCTCCACCCAGAACACTGAAGCTTTCTTT
CASSQSLSTQNTEAFF
>TRBD2|TRBJ2-1|-|TRBV27
TGTGCCAGCAGTTCGGGAGGCGCCTACAATGAGCAGTTCTTC
CASSSGGAYNEQFF
>-|TRBJ2-3|-|TRBV12-2
TGTGCAAGTCGCTTTGGACAGGGGGTCGCTAGCACAGATACGCAGTATTTT
CASRFGQGVASTDTQYF
>TRBD2|TRBJ2-3|-|TRBV29-1
TGCAGCGTTCGGACTAGCGGGAGGGCCCCGGATACGCAGTATTTT
CSVRTSGRAPDTQYF
>-|TRBJ2-2|-|TRBV7-9
TGTGCCAGCACCTCAGGATTGGGCACCGGGGAGCTGTTTTTT
CASTSGLGTGELFF
>-|TRBJ2-6|many|TRBV7-9
TGTGCCAGCAGCTTAACTTCGGGGGTGAGGGCCAACGTCCTGACTTTC
CASSLTSGVRANVLTF
>TRBD1|TRBJ2-3|-|TRBV12-3/TRBV12-4
TGTGCCAGGGGTCTCCGGGACAGGGGATTAACAGATACGCAGTATTTT
CARGLRDRGLTDTQYF
>-|TRBJ2-3|few|TRBV27
TGTGCCAGCAGTTTGGGAGACTTCAATACGCAGTATTTT
CASSLGDFNTQYF
>TRBD2|TRBJ2-1|-|TRBV12-3/TRBV12-4
TGTGCCAGCAGTTTCGGCCTAGCGGGGGGACATGAGCAGTTCTTC
CASSFGLAGGHEQFF